These 15 T cell receptor beta chains were all obtained from the same sample, sequenced in a study of blood T cell repertoires in COVID-19. Measured with immunoSEQ multiplex PCR; TCRdb has only the in-frame clones, and not every one. The repertoire holds 150,000 or so clones, with more than 75% as singletons. Sequenced sample: PBMCs or T cells enriched from blood (not recorded which). The origin of the receptors is a young woman with acute COVID-19.

The rearrangement links TRBV27 to TRBJ1-6, with a weak D call TRBD1 (5 bases). The germline V and J ends were trimmed by 10 bases and 6 bases, with 13 bases remaining between them. Germline CDR1 and CDR2: MNHEY and SMNVEV (reference sequence). The CDR3 is 13 amino acids. CDR3 bases: TGTGCCACCCGGGGGTACTTTAATTCACCCCTCCACTTT. This translates into CATRGYFNSPLHF.

The genes are TRBV7-2 and TRBJ1-3; 8 nucleotides line up with TRBD1. After removal of 1 base from V and 4 bases from J, the junction contained 6 bases not matched to a gene. Germline V gives CDR1 SGHTA, CDR2 FQGNSA. This CDR3 is built from 16 residues. The CDR3 protein is CASSLVGTGPGNTIYF. The CDR3 nucleotides read TGTGCCAGCAGCTTAGTTGGGACAGGTCCAGGAAACACCATATATTTT.

This sequence joins TRBV4-3 and TRBJ2-1; weak D call: TRBD2 (7 bases). Per the germline V gene, CDR1 is LGHNA and CDR2 is YSLEER. Trimming took 4 bases from V and 7 from J, leaving 14 bases between them. The CDR3 runs 14 residues. Here the CDR3 DNA reads TGCGCCAGCAGCCGGGGGGGGCTGGGGAATGAGCAGTTCTTC. Encoded protein: CASSRGGLGNEQFF.

The chain uses TRBV5-6 and TRBJ1-6, with D unresolved. This CDR3 spans 13 amino acids. Trimming removed 5 bases at V and 7 bases at J, with 10 bases between. In germline, CDR1 is SGHDT, CDR2 YYEEEE. The CDR3 spells CASSGEVNSPLHF. The CDR3 bases are TGTGCCAGCAGTGGGGAGGTGAATTCACCCCTCCACTTT.

The V gene is TRBV6-5, the J gene TRBJ2-1; 10 positions agree with TRBD1. Losses at the gene ends were 6 bases for V and 5 bases for J; bases not matched to a gene: 7. The CDR3 consists of 15 residues. Per germline, CDR1 MNHEY and CDR2 SVGAGI. The DNA of the CDR3 is TGTGCCAGCAGACGCCCGGGACAGGGGAACAATGAGCAGTTCTTC. Encoded protein: CASRRPGQGNNEQFF.

The J gene is TRBJ1-4, the V gene TRBV5-1; TRBD1 agrees at 9 bases. The CDR3 consists of 17 residues. Trimming at V came to 0 bases and at J to 8 bases, leaving 11 bases not matched to a gene. In germline, CDR1 is SGHRS, CDR2 YFSETQ. CDR3: CASSLEGDRAKGEKLFF. CDR3 coding DNA: TGCGCCAGCAGCTTGGAGGGGGACAGGGCAAAGGGAGAAAAACTGTTTTTT.

The chain uses TRBV4-1 and TRBJ2-3; D might be TRBD1 (5 bases). Germline V CDR1 and CDR2: MGHRA, YSYEKL. The ends were cut back, 5 bases at V and 6 bases at J, with 12 bases in the middle. This CDR3 is built from 13 residues. CDR3: CASSSPWGDTQYF. The CDR3 DNA is TGCGCCAGCAGCTCCCCGTGGGGCGATACGCAGTATTTT.

V usage is TRBV28 and J usage is TRBJ1-2; D gene ambiguous. Per the germline V gene, CDR1 is MDHEN and CDR2 is SYDVKM. V was pared by 5 bases and J by 4 bases, with 11 bases between. The CDR3 sequence is 13 residues long. The CDR3 sequence: CASSTPVPYGYTF. The CDR3 nucleotides read TGTGCCAGCAGTACACCAGTTCCCTATGGCTACACCTTC.

This sequence joins TRBV5-4 and TRBJ2-2, with TRBD2 as a possible D gene (5 bases). Trimming removed 0 bases at V and 1 base at J, with 7 bases between. The CDR3 is 15 amino acids. Germline CDR1 and CDR2: SGHNT and YYREEE (reference sequence). The CDR3 region has the DNA TGTGCCAGCAGCTTGGGTGGACTGAACACCGGGGAGCTGTTTTTT. Protein sequence: CASSLGGLNTGELFF.

This clone appeared once. The rearrangement links TRBV5-1 to TRBJ1-6, with D maybe TRBD1 (5 bases). There are 14 residues in the CDR3. The V gene lost 4 bases and the J gene lost 8 bases, with 13 bases spanning the gap. Germline values: CDR1 SGHRS, CDR2 YFSETQ. CDR3 in amino acids: CASSPGGDYSPLHF. The DNA for the CDR3 is TGCGCCAGCAGCCCGGGGGGGGACTATTCACCCCTCCACTTT.

At least ten counts were recorded for this clone. The CDR3 loop reads CAIKGGSSDRAFGANVLTF. The CDR3 DNA reads as TGTGCCATCAAGGGAGGATCTTCCGACAGGGCATTTGGGGCCAACGTCCTGACTTTC. This rearrangement joins TRBV21-1 to TRBJ2-6; the D call in the table, TRBD1, was not verified against the DNA. TRBV21-1 corresponds to a pseudogene. The CDR3 spans 19 residues.

V usage is TRBV19 and J usage is TRBJ2-7, with 8 positions matching TRBD1. CDR1 is LNHDA and CDR2 is SQIVND in the germline V gene (reference sequence). The CDR3 runs 13 residues. The junction had 4 bases not matched to a gene; V was cut back by 6 bases and J by 3 bases. The CDR3 loop is CASSRDRNYEQYF. DNA of the CDR3: TGTGCCAGTAGCCGGGACAGGAACTACGAGCAGTACTTC.

The V and J genes are TRBV5-8 and TRBJ1-1, with D maybe TRBD1 (6 bases). Trimming cost V 4 bases and J 5 bases, with 21 bases left between them. The V gene's germline CDR1 is SGHTS and CDR2 YDEGEE. The CDR3 covers 16 residues. The CDR3 sequence is CASSPRGGRVYTEAFF. The CDR3 DNA sequence: TGTGCCAGCAGCCCGAGGGGGGGGAGGGTTTATACTGAAGCTTTCTTT.

V and J are TRBV5-1 and TRBJ2-2; D is unresolved. The germline gives CDR1 SGHRS, CDR2 YFSETQ. This CDR3 region has 13 residues. V gave up 4 bases and J gave up 0 bases, with 4 bases separating them. DNA of the CDR3: TGCGCCAGCAGCGTAACGAACACCGGGGAGCTGTTTTTT. Amino acid sequence: CASSVTNTGELFF.

With regard to this clone: This sample includes further DNA sequences coding for the same CDR3. This chain joins TRBV28 and TRBJ1-2; a weak D match, TRBD1 (6 bases). The CDR3 is 13 residues long. V was shortened by 2 bases and J by 5 bases, with 9 bases between the two germline ends. Germline V gene data show CDR1 as MDHEN and CDR2 as SYDVKM. The CDR3 bases are TGTGCCAGCAGTTTAGGCAGGGGATATGGCTACACCTTC. This gives the protein CASSLGRGYGYTF.